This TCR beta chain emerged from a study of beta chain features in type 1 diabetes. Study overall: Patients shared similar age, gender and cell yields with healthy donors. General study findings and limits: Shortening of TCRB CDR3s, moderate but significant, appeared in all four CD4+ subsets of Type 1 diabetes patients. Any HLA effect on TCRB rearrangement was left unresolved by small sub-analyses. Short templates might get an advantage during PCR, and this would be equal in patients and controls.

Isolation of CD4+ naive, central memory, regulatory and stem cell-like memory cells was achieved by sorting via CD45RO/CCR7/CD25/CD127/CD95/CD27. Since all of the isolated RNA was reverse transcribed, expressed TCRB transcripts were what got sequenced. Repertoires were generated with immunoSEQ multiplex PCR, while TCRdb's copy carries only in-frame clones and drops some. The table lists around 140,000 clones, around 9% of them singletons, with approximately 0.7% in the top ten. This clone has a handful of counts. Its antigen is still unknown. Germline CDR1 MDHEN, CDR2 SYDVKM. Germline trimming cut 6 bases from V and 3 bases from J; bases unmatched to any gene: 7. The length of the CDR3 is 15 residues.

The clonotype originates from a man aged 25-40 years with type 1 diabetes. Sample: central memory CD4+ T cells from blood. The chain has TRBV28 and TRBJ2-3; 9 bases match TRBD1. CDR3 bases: TGTGCCAGCAGCACCGACAGGGGGTGGACAGATACGCAGTATTTT. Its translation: CASSTDRGWTDTQYF.